This T cell receptor (beta chain) was found in a study of blood T cell repertoires in COVID-19. The overall study: Specimens from acute and convalescent COVID-19 originated in the United States, Italy and Spain. PBMCs, B-cell-depleted T cells, or T cells were the source of the cDNA or gDNA that made up the material.

In the study's own analysis: For nucleated cells, counts were estimated from reference gene primer amplification. The method was immunoSEQ multiplex PCR; TCRdb's version includes in-frame clones alone and lacks a portion of them. V, J and clone size reflect that table, while D and trimming were determined from the DNA. The data show around 310,000 clones, about 90% seen once. V lost 3 bases, J lost 2 bases, and 1 base stayed unmatched. The length of the CDR3 is 15 residues. Germline V gene data show CDR1 as SNHLY and CDR2 as FYNNEI. Participants, about 18 to 100 years old, spanned approximately 25 US areas.

V and J are TRBV2 and TRBJ2-6; 7 nucleotides agree with TRBD1. Source material: PBMCs or T cells enriched from blood (not recorded which). This receptor was obtained from a woman aged 25 to 39 who had recovered from COVID-19. CDR3 sequence: CASSETGTGANVLTF. The DNA for the CDR3 is TGTGCCAGCAGTGAGACAGGGACTGGGGCCAACGTCCTGACTTTC.